The next 27 T cell receptor beta chains were all read from a single sample in a study of blood T cell repertoires in COVID-19. TCRdb's copy holds only in-frame clones and misses some; the assay was immunoSEQ multiplex PCR. The profile covers around 200,000 clones, with around 85% appearing a single time and less than 0.75% taken by the ten largest. Sequencing used peripheral blood. The receptors originated from a man between 35 and 55 years old with acute or convalescent COVID-19.

This clone was observed once. This sequence joins TRBV7-2 and TRBJ2-7, with 8 bases lining up with TRBD1. The CDR3 runs to 15 residues. CDR1 and CDR2 (germline): SGHTA, FQGNSA. The J segment lost 0 bases and the V segment lost 4 bases, leaving 5 bases of the junction unmatched. This CDR3 is CASSSGTGSSYEQYF. CDR3 nucleotides: TGTGCCAGCAGCTCGGGGACAGGAAGCTCCTACGAGCAGTACTTC.

The chain is built from TRBV10-1 and TRBJ1-1, with D hard to call. The CDR3 sequence is 13 residues long. CDR1 and CDR2 (germline): WNHNN, SYGVQD (reference sequence). Trimming cost V 0 bases and J 5 bases, with 7 bases left between them. CDR3 sequence: CASSESEGTEAFF. The CDR3, as DNA: TGCGCCAGCAGTGAGTCGGAGGGTACTGAAGCTTTCTTT.

J is TRBJ2-4 and V is TRBV28, with 9 nucleotides matching TRBD1. Germline V gene sequence: CDR1 MDHEN, CDR2 SYDVKM. The CDR3 totals 15 residues. The V gene end was trimmed by 3 bases and the J gene end by 6 bases; junction bases not matched to a gene: 6. As DNA, the CDR3 is TGTGCCAGCAGTTTCCTACAGGGGGCAGGAAACATTCAGTACTTC. Translation: CASSFLQGAGNIQYF. The full variable domain, its missing parts supplied by reference TRBV28 and TRBJ2-4, is DVKVTQSSRYLVKRTGEKVFLECVQDMDHENMFWYRQDPGLGLRLIYFSYDVKMKEKGDIPEGYSVSREKKERFSLILESASTNQTSMYLCASSFLQGAGNIQYFGAGTRLSVL.

This rearrangement joins TRBV25-1 to TRBJ1-2; 11 bases fit TRBD1. Germline-derived CDR1 and CDR2 are MGHDK and SYGVNS. The trim removed 10 bases at V and 7 bases at J, leaving 5 bases unmatched. The CDR3 sequence is 12 residues long. The CDR3 DNA reads TGTGCCATCGGACAGGGGGCTTCTGGCTACACCTTC. It is translated as CAIGQGASGYTF.

This chain joins TRBV6-5 and TRBJ1-5; 9 nucleotides line up with TRBD1. V lost 5 bases to trimming and J lost 5 bases; unmatched junction nucleotides: 4. Germline V gene lookup returns CDR1 MNHEY and CDR2 SVGAGI. The CDR3 runs to 14 residues. The CDR3 spells CASSPGQGYQPQHF. CDR3 in DNA: TGTGCCAGCAGTCCGGGACAGGGCTATCAGCCCCAGCATTTT.

The genes are TRBV27 and TRBJ1-5, with 8 positions matching TRBD1. This CDR3 is 17 amino acids long. V was pared by 4 bases and J by 2 bases, with 10 bases of the junction left unmatched. Germline V gene sequence: CDR1 MNHEY, CDR2 SMNVEV (reference sequence). CDR3 in amino acids: CASSSGQGGGGNQPQHF. CDR3 DNA sequence: TGTGCCAGCAGTTCCGGACAGGGCGGAGGGGGCAATCAGCCCCAGCATTTT.

This chain joins TRBV30 and TRBJ1-5; maybe TRBD1 (5 bases). The ends were cut back, 4 bases at V and 4 bases at J, with 14 bases in the middle. This CDR3 has 14 amino acids. In germline, CDR1 is GTSNPN, CDR2 SVGIG (reference sequence). The CDR3: CAWTFSGGNQPQHF. The CDR3 DNA follows: TGTGCCTGGACCTTCTCCGGGGGGAATCAGCCCCAGCATTTT. The whole variable domain, remainder taken from reference TRBV30 and TRBJ1-5, is SQTIHQWPATLVQPVGSPLSLECTVEGTSNPNLYWYRQAAGRGLQLLFYSVGIGQISSEVPQNLSASRPQDRQFILSSKKLLLSDSGFYLCAWTFSGGNQPQHFGDGTRLSIL.

The CDR3 region has the DNA TGTGCCAGCAGCGTCGGACAGGGTAGTATGGGTGACACTGAAGCTTTCTTT. It is translated as CASSVGQGSMGDTEAFF. J is TRBJ1-1 and V is TRBV9, with TRBD1 matching 8 bases. The CDR3 totals 17 residues. With 2 bases clipped from V and 3 bases from J, the junction kept 12 bases outside the gene matches. CDR1 is SGDLS, CDR2 YYNGEE, per germline.

The chain couples TRBV4-2 to TRBJ1-5, with TRBD1 identical over 7 bases. This CDR3 has 19 residues. Losses at the gene ends were 0 bases for V and 2 bases for J; bases not matched to a gene: 13. Germline V gene lookup returns CDR1 LGHNA and CDR2 YNFKEQ. CDR3 nucleotide sequence: TGTGCCAGCAGCCAAGACCGTTCTGGGACAGTGCTCGGCAATCAGCCCCAGCATTTT. It encodes CASSQDRSGTVLGNQPQHF.

The chain has TRBV11-3 and TRBJ2-7; 9 bases agree with TRBD1. Trimming cost V 4 bases and J 5 bases; bases outside gene matches: 12. Germline CDR1 is SGHNT and CDR2 is YENEEA. The CDR3 consists of 16 residues. Written as DNA, the CDR3 is TGTGCCAGCAGCTCGGCGGACAGGGGAAATCAAGACGAGCAGTACTTC. Encoded protein: CASSSADRGNQDEQYF.

The chain has TRBV7-9 and TRBJ2-5; 13 bases match TRBD2. Per the germline V gene, CDR1 is SEHNR and CDR2 is FQNEAQ (reference sequence). The CDR3 consists of 15 residues. J was trimmed by 3 bases and V by 7 bases; bases with no gene match: 5. For the CDR3, the DNA is TGTGCCAGCATCCCGACTAGCGGGGGGAAAGAGACCCAGTACTTC. Its translation is CASIPTSGGKETQYF.

The rearrangement uses TRBV6-4 and TRBJ2-2, with TRBD1 as a possible D gene (6 bases). Germline-derived CDR1 and CDR2 are MRHNA and SNTAGT. Trimming took 5 bases from V and 2 from J, leaving 9 bases between them. The CDR3 sequence is 14 residues long. The CDR3 region is CASSPDRNTGELFF. CDR3 nucleotide sequence: TGTGCCAGCAGTCCGGACAGAAACACCGGGGAGCTGTTTTTT.

This rearrangement joins TRBV7-2 to TRBJ1-6; TRBD1 might be the D (6 bases). Per the germline V gene, CDR1 is SGHTA and CDR2 is FQGNSA. The CDR3 spans 15 residues. Trimming cost V 5 bases and J 6 bases, with 14 bases left between them. The CDR3 is CASSPLQGPNSPLHF. CDR3 nucleotides: TGTGCCAGCAGCCCATTACAGGGACCTAATTCACCCCTCCACTTT.

This clone was recorded at least ten times. J is TRBJ2-7 and V is TRBV9; a weak D match, TRBD1 (6 bases). Trimming pared 0 bases from V and 3 bases from J, leaving 13 bases between. The CDR3 consists of 15 residues. Germline loops: CDR1 SGDLS, CDR2 YYNGEE. CDR3 in DNA: TGTGCCAGCAGCGTAGATCAGGGGACGGGCTACGAGCAGTACTTC. Translation: CASSVDQGTGYEQYF.

In its sample, this clone was seen a few times. V gene TRBV3-1 (or the pseudogene TRBV3-2) combines with J gene TRBJ1-5; D possibly corresponds to TRBD1 (6 bases). Trimming took off 4 bases at V and 5 bases at J, with 9 bases between the two ends. Per germline, CDR1 LGHDT and CDR2 YNNKEL (reference sequence). The CDR3 is made up of 13 amino acids. CDR3 sequence (DNA): TGTGCCAGCAGCCTTACAGGGCATCAGCCCCAGCATTTT. The encoded protein is CASSLTGHQPQHF.

The J gene is TRBJ1-4, the V gene TRBV19, with a possible D match to TRBD1 (5 bases). CDR1 is LNHDA and CDR2 is SQIVND in the germline V gene (reference sequence). The CDR3 runs to 12 residues. Trimming left V 4 bases short and J 11 bases short, with 11 bases between. The CDR3 DNA sequence: TGTGCCAGTAGTAGCGGGGGGAGGAAACTGTTTTTT. It yields the protein CASSSGGRKLFF.

The CDR3 DNA follows: TGCGCCAGCAGCTTGTATGGACAGAACTATGGCTACACCTTC. This encodes CASSLYGQNYGYTF. The rearrangement joins TRBV5-1 to TRBJ1-2, with a possible D match to TRBD1 (6 bases). Between the trimmed V and J ends, which lost 1 base and 2 bases, there was a span of 9 bases. This CDR3 comprises 14 residues. Germline V gene sequence: CDR1 SGHRS, CDR2 YFSETQ.

The rearrangement links TRBV10-1 to TRBJ1-1, with 7 bases that match TRBD1. Germline trimming cut 8 bases from V and 5 bases from J; bases unmatched to any gene: 5. The germline CDR1 and CDR2 sequences are WNHNN and SYGVQD (reference sequence). This CDR3 region has 12 residues. The CDR3 DNA sequence: TGCGCCAGCCTGACAGGGTCGACTGAAGCTTTCTTT. Translation: CASLTGSTEAFF.

This chain joins TRBV7-2 and TRBJ2-3; 10 positions match TRBD2. CDR1 and CDR2 (germline): SGHTA, FQGNSA. CDR3 size: 15 residues. V was pared by 1 base and J by 3 bases, with 1 base of the junction left unmatched. The CDR3: CASSLVAGGTDTQYF. The CDR3, as DNA: TGTGCCAGCAGCTTAGTAGCGGGGGGTACAGATACGCAGTATTTT. The variable domain in full, completed from reference TRBV7-2 and TRBJ2-3, reads GAGVSQSPSNKVTEKGKDVELRCDPISGHTALYWYRQSLGQGLEFLIYFQGNSAPDKSGLPSDRFSAERTGGSVSTLTIQRTQQEDSAVYLCASSLVAGGTDTQYFGPGTRLTVL.

CDR3 bases: TGTGCCAGCAGTGAATTCGTGGGGCTACCCTACGAGCAGTACTTC. Translation gives CASSEFVGLPYEQYF. The chain carries TRBV2 and TRBJ2-7, with D possibly TRBD1 on 5 matching bases. From germline, CDR1 is SNHLY and CDR2 FYNNEI. The CDR3 runs 15 residues. V was cut by 2 bases and J by 2 bases, with 13 bases left in between.

V usage is TRBV15 and J usage is TRBJ2-3; D not resolved. V was pared by 4 bases and J by 0 bases, with 8 bases between. Germline CDR1 reads LNHNV; CDR2 reads YYDKDF (reference sequence). The CDR3 is made up of 14 amino acids. The CDR3 here is CATSMGSSTDTQYF. The CDR3 nucleotides read TGTGCCACCAGCATGGGCAGTAGCACAGATACGCAGTATTTT.

On this clone itself: The sample carries other DNA sequences with the same CDR3. CDR3 sequence (DNA): TGTGCCAGCAAGGGACACCCGAACACTGAAGCTTTCTTT. This sequence encodes CASKGHPNTEAFF. The genes are TRBV2 and TRBJ1-1; a weak D match, TRBD1 (6 bases). V was clipped by 7 bases and J by 1 base, with 10 bases between them. Germline CDR1 and CDR2: SNHLY and FYNNEI. This CDR3 is 13 amino acids long.

The chain combines TRBV5-1 with TRBJ1-4; D ambiguous. The germline gives CDR1 SGHRS, CDR2 YFSETQ. Trimming removed 0 bases at V and 13 bases at J, with 16 bases between. The CDR3 length is 14 residues. This CDR3 reads CASSLGVANEGLFF. CDR3 nucleotides: TGCGCCAGCAGCTTGGGGGTTGCCAATGAGGGACTGTTTTTT.

This clone was recorded once. The V call is TRBV18, the J call TRBJ1-3, with 8 nucleotides matching TRBD1. Germline V gives CDR1 KGHSH, CDR2 LQKENI. V dropped 0 bases and J dropped 4; count of bases not matched to a gene: 14. This CDR3 has 19 amino acids. This chain's CDR3 is CASSPPAQGALGGGNTIYF. CDR3 sequence (DNA): TGTGCCAGCTCACCACCGGCGCAGGGGGCACTAGGAGGAGGAAACACCATATATTTT. Full variable domain (outside the CDR3, taken from reference TRBV18 and TRBJ1-3): NAGVMQNPRHLVRRRGQEARLRCSPMKGHSHVYWYRQLPEEGLKFMVYLQKENIIDESGMPKERFSAEFPKEGPSILRIQQVVRGDSAAYFCASSPPAQGALGGGNTIYFGEGSWLTVV.

The chain carries TRBV14 and TRBJ2-3, with a possible D match to TRBD2 (5 bases). Trimming took 1 base from V and 2 from J, leaving 7 bases between them. The CDR3 extends over 14 amino acids. Looked up from germline, CDR1 is SGHDN and CDR2 is FVKESK. CDR3 DNA sequence: TGTGCCAGCAGCCAAGGACTACACACAGATACGCAGTATTTT. It specifies CASSQGLHTDTQYF.

The V call is TRBV9, the J call TRBJ1-6; perhaps TRBD1 as D (6 bases). Deletions cut 8 bases from V and 7 bases from J, with 28 bases between. Looked up from germline, CDR1 is SGDLS and CDR2 is YYNGEE. This CDR3 is 18 amino acids long. CDR3 protein: CASASQRQGSLVNSPLHF. CDR3 sequence (DNA): TGTGCCAGTGCTTCACAACGGCAGGGGTCCCTGGTGAATTCACCCCTCCACTTT.

This clone was detected ten times or more. The chain recombines TRBV4-2 with TRBJ1-4; 8 nucleotides line up with TRBD1. CDR1 is LGHNA and CDR2 is YNFKEQ in the germline V gene. The CDR3 runs to 16 residues. The V gene end was trimmed by 0 bases and the J gene end by 8 bases; junction bases not matched to a gene: 8. The CDR3 region has the DNA TGTGCCAGCAGCCAAGATCCTACAGGGGGTTGGGAAAAACTGTTTTTT. Its translation is CASSQDPTGGWEKLFF.